The clone carrying this TCR beta chain occurred a few times. The antigen is not known. The data were taken from a study of blood T cells in healthy people across ages. Turning to the study itself: About one barcoded beta molecule per two T cells was captured by template switching.

This CDR3 comprises 13 residues. The V end was cut by 0 bases, the J end by 13 bases, with 16 bases between. CDR1 and CDR2 from the germline V gene are SQVTM and ANQGSEA. General study results and limits: The study lacked donor CMV status, which possibly confounded expanded clonotype changes. Compared with aged donors, long-lived donors showed fewer expanded clones, suggesting selection.

The second PCR ran roughly 7 to 12 cycles with a sample-barcoded 5' primer and J-beta primers. TCRdb re-analysed the 5' RACE reads in MiXCR, keeping a single row per CDR3 protein. The sample has 1.5 million to 1.9 million distinct CDR3 sequences, under 55% seen once; the top ten hold roughly 3.7%. This clonotype was obtained from a woman aged 18-29 years in good health. This chain joins TRBV29-1 and TRBJ2-1, with D perhaps being TRBD1 or TRBD2 (7 bases each). Material for sequencing was blood. The CDR3 loop reads CSVEDLLGGGQFF. The CDR3 DNA follows: TGCAGCGTTGAAGATCTCTTGGGAGGGGGCCAGTTCTTC.